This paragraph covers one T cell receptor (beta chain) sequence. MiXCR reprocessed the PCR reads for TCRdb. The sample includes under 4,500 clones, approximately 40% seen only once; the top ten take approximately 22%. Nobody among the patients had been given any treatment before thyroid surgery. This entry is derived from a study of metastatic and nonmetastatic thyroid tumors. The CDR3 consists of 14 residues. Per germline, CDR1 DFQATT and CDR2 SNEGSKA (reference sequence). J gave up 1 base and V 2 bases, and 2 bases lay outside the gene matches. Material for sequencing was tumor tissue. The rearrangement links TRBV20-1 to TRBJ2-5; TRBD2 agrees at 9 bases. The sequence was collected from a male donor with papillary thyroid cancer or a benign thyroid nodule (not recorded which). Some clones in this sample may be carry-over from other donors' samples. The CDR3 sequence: CSARLAGIQETQYF. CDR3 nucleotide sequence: TGCAGTGCTAGACTAGCGGGGATCCAAGAGACCCAGTACTTC.